The 19 T cell receptor beta chains presented below share a single source sample, sequenced in a study of blood T cell repertoires in COVID-19. The table came from immunoSEQ multiplex PCR; TCRdb's copy has only in-frame clones and leaves some out. The table records 150,000 to 200,000 clones, roughly 80% of them present only once. The source material was peripheral blood. The receptor set was obtained from a young woman with acute or convalescent COVID-19.

V usage is TRBV27 and J usage is TRBJ2-1; 10 nucleotides align to TRBD1. This CDR3 has 16 amino acids. V lost 5 bases, J lost 5 bases, and 9 bases stayed unmatched. CDR1 is MNHEY and CDR2 is SMNVEV in the germline V gene (reference sequence). CDR3 protein: CASSPRDRGLDNEQFF. In DNA, the CDR3 is TGTGCCAGCAGTCCCCGGGACAGGGGCTTGGACAATGAGCAGTTCTTC.

The chain links TRBV30 to TRBJ1-5; D possibly corresponds to TRBD1 (6 bases). Germline loops: CDR1 GTSNPN, CDR2 SVGIG (reference sequence). With 1 base removed from V and 7 bases from J, the gap between germline ends came to 11 bases. The CDR3 runs 13 residues. Written as DNA, the CDR3 is TGTGCCTGGAGTGAGGGGGGGGAACAGCCCCAGCATTTT. Encoded protein: CAWSEGGEQPQHF.

The V gene is TRBV9, the J gene TRBJ1-2; D remains ambiguous. CDR1 and CDR2 from the germline V gene are SGDLS and YYNGEE. The CDR3 spans 14 residues. V was pared by 2 bases and J by 2 bases, with 10 bases between. This CDR3 is CASSVGGRNYGYTF. The CDR3 bases are TGTGCCAGCAGCGTCGGTGGGAGGAACTATGGCTACACCTTC.

The chain has TRBV3-1 (or the pseudogene TRBV3-2) and TRBJ2-7; 9 nucleotides agree with TRBD1. Germline CDR1 and CDR2: LGHDT and YNNKEL (reference sequence). This CDR3 comprises 16 residues. V gave up 3 bases and J gave up 5 bases; unmatched junction bases: 11. CDR3 coding DNA: TGTGCCAGCAGCCACACCCAGGGGACAGGGTACGACGAGCAGTACTTC. Amino acid sequence: CASSHTQGTGYDEQYF.

The chain uses TRBV6-6 and TRBJ2-1, with 9 nucleotides matching TRBD1. CDR3 size: 15 residues. J gave up 8 bases and V 5 bases, and 10 bases lay outside the gene matches. From germline, CDR1 is MNHNY and CDR2 SVGAGI (reference sequence). The CDR3 reads CASSKTGTGMYEQFF. The CDR3 DNA is TGTGCCAGCAGTAAAACCGGGACAGGGATGTATGAGCAGTTCTTC.

The chain employs TRBV5-4 and TRBJ2-2; D is undetermined. The CDR3 loop spans 13 amino acids. V lost 3 bases to trimming and J lost 4 bases, with 7 bases between them. The germline gives CDR1 SGHNT, CDR2 YYREEE (reference sequence). CDR3 amino acids: CASSSPGTGELFF. In DNA form, the CDR3 reads TGTGCCAGCAGCTCGCCGGGCACCGGGGAGCTGTTTTTT.

V usage is TRBV6-5 and J usage is TRBJ1-1, with a possible D match to TRBD1 (6 bases). Germline V CDR1 and CDR2: MNHEY, SVGAGI. V lost 0 bases and J 4 bases, leaving 15 bases between the germline ends. The CDR3 totals 16 residues. The CDR3 loop is CASSYSGNRAGTEAFF. The CDR3 bases are TGTGCCAGCAGTTACTCGGGCAACAGGGCGGGCACTGAAGCTTTCTTT.

This clone has only one observation. J is TRBJ2-7 and V is TRBV27, with a weak D call TRBD1 (5 bases). Germline V gives CDR1 MNHEY, CDR2 SMNVEV (reference sequence). The CDR3 spans 15 residues. V dropped 1 base and J dropped 6 bases, with 16 bases sitting between them. The CDR3 reads CASSLWPRAGLEQYF. For the CDR3, the DNA is TGTGCCAGCAGTTTATGGCCTAGGGCAGGGCTCGAGCAGTACTTC.

The chain recombines TRBV7-2 with TRBJ2-2; a possible D gene is TRBD2 (6 bases). Trimming cost V 4 bases and J 1 base, with 7 bases left between them. The CDR3 extends over 14 amino acids. Germline-derived CDR1 and CDR2 are SGHTA and FQGNSA. This CDR3 is CASSWRGNTGELFF. As DNA, the CDR3 is TGTGCCAGCAGCTGGCGGGGGAACACCGGGGAGCTGTTTTTT.

The chain uses TRBV4-2 and TRBJ1-2, with a possible D match to TRBD1 (5 bases). Per the germline V gene, CDR1 is LGHNA and CDR2 is YNFKEQ. There are 16 residues in the CDR3. V shed 1 base and J shed 6 bases, with 18 bases lying between them. The CDR3 spells CASSQVGRVKADGYTF. Here the CDR3 DNA reads TGTGCCAGCAGCCAAGTCGGCAGGGTAAAGGCGGATGGCTACACCTTC.

This chain joins TRBV5-4 and TRBJ1-1; 12 nucleotides match TRBD1. Per the germline V gene, CDR1 is SGHNT and CDR2 is YYREEE (reference sequence). Trimming removed 3 bases from V and 5 bases from J; junction bases left unmatched: 5. There are 15 residues in the CDR3. The DNA for the CDR3 is TGTGCCAGCAGCTGGGGACAGGGGGCTGGGACTGAAGCTTTCTTT. It specifies CASSWGQGAGTEAFF.

The gene calls are TRBV25-1 and TRBJ1-3; 7 bases match TRBD1. CDR1 and CDR2 from the germline V gene are MGHDK and SYGVNS. Trimming removed 8 bases from V and 8 bases from J; junction bases left unmatched: 9. This CDR3 is built from 13 residues. CDR3 nucleotide sequence: TGTGCCAGCCAAGGACAGGTTGAGGACACCATATATTTT. Its protein product is CASQGQVEDTIYF.

Only a few counts were recorded for this clone. The chain employs TRBV4-1 and TRBJ1-4; D is undetermined. Trimming removed 0 bases at V and 7 bases at J, with 9 bases between. This CDR3 spans 14 amino acids. Looked up from germline, CDR1 is MGHRA and CDR2 is YSYEKL. In DNA, the CDR3 is TGCGCCAGCAGCCAAGAGTGGGCGGGTGAAAAACTGTTTTTT. As protein: CASSQEWAGEKLFF.

V usage is TRBV29-1 and J usage is TRBJ1-1; the match to TRBD1 covers 7 bases. The length of the CDR3 is 11 residues. Germline V gene lookup returns CDR1 SQVTM and CDR2 ANQGSEA. After removal of 4 bases from V and 11 bases from J, the junction contained 7 bases not matched to a gene. DNA for the CDR3: TGCAGCGTTGGACAGGGAAAGCGTGCTTTCTTT. Protein: CSVGQGKRAFF.

CDR3 DNA: TGTGCCAGCAGCTTTCGATGGGGAAAGGGGGCGAACGAGCAGTTCTTC. Translated: CASSFRWGKGANEQFF. The V and J genes are TRBV7-2 and TRBJ2-1, with 7 bases lining up with TRBD1. CDR3 length equals 16 residues. In germline, CDR1 is SGHTA, CDR2 FQGNSA. With V trimmed by 3 bases and J by 10 bases, 15 bases remained unmatched.

The V and J genes are TRBV30 and TRBJ1-6; D unresolved. Germline values: CDR1 GTSNPN, CDR2 SVGIG (reference sequence). V was shortened by 5 bases and J by 6 bases, with 11 bases between the two germline ends. This CDR3 is 13 amino acids long. In DNA, the CDR3 is TGTGCCTGGGAGATGGGAGCTAATTCACCCCTCCACTTT. Translated: CAWEMGANSPLHF.

This sequence joins TRBV5-1 and TRBJ1-1; D uncertain. Per germline, CDR1 SGHRS and CDR2 YFSETQ. The CDR3 length is 14 residues. Trimming stripped 4 bases from V and 1 base from J, with 11 bases between. CDR3 in amino acids: CASSKREGNTEAFF. DNA for the CDR3: TGCGCCAGCAGCAAGCGGGAGGGGAACACTGAAGCTTTCTTT. Full variable domain (missing parts from reference TRBV5-1 and TRBJ1-1): KAGVTQTPRYLIKTRGQQVTLSCSPISGHRSVSWYQQTPGQGLQFLFEYFSETQRNKGNFPGRFSGRQFSNSRSEMNVSTLELGDSALYLCASSKREGNTEAFFGQGTRLTVV.

This clone came up a few times. The chain has TRBV27 and TRBJ1-1; 8 bases line up with TRBD1. The CDR3 has 13 amino acids. V gave up 4 bases and J gave up 11 bases; unmatched junction bases: 9. Germline loops: CDR1 MNHEY, CDR2 SMNVEV (reference sequence). In DNA, the CDR3 is TGTGCCAGCAGTTCAACAGGGGGGGCGATGGCTTTCTTT. Translating gives CASSSTGGAMAFF.

The chain employs TRBV5-1 and TRBJ1-5; maybe TRBD1 (5 bases). The CDR3 loop spans 15 amino acids. Germline V gene lookup returns CDR1 SGHRS and CDR2 YFSETQ. V dropped 7 bases and J dropped 5 bases, with 19 bases sitting between them. CDR3 protein: CASAPLAGLDQPQHF. For the CDR3, the DNA is TGCGCCAGCGCTCCTCTGGCGGGGCTGGATCAGCCCCAGCATTTT. Full variable domain (rest looked up from reference TRBV5-1 and TRBJ1-5): KAGVTQTPRYLIKTRGQQVTLSCSPISGHRSVSWYQQTPGQGLQFLFEYFSETQRNKGNFPGRFSGRQFSNSRSEMNVSTLELGDSALYLCASAPLAGLDQPQHFGDGTRLSIL.